These 28 T cell receptor beta chains were all obtained from the same sample, sequenced in a study of beta chain features in type 1 diabetes. Reverse transcription of all isolated RNA meant that expressed TCRB transcripts were sequenced. Sequenced by immunoSEQ multiplex PCR; TCRdb stores in-frame clones only, minus some. The table includes about 370,000 clones, around 16% detected once. The material sequenced was naive CD4+ T cells from blood. Receptors originate from a woman under 30 in good health.

This clone was seen a few times. V gene TRBV15 combines with J gene TRBJ2-6; D possibly corresponds to TRBD1 (6 bases). The CDR3 loop spans 14 amino acids. Germline V gives CDR1 LNHNV, CDR2 YYDKDF (reference sequence). Between the trimmed V and J ends, which lost 6 bases and 5 bases, there was a span of 11 bases. The CDR3 coding sequence is TGTGCCACCAGAGCCACAGGGCGGGCCAACGTCCTGACTTTC. Translation gives CATRATGRANVLTF.

This chain links TRBV10-3 with TRBJ2-7; 7 nucleotides line up with TRBD1. The V and J ends lost 11 bases and 0 bases, in that order; junction bases with no gene match: 4. CDR1 and CDR2 (germline): ENHRY, SYGVKD. The CDR3 has 12 amino acids. CDR3 sequence reads: CALGDSSYEQYF. CDR3 DNA: TGTGCCTTGGGGGACAGCTCCTACGAGCAGTACTTC.

The rearrangement links TRBV29-1 to TRBJ2-1; 11 nucleotides line up with TRBD1. The germline gives CDR1 SQVTM, CDR2 ANQGSEA. The CDR3 runs to 14 residues. The J segment lost 0 bases and the V segment lost 6 bases, leaving 1 base of the junction unmatched. Here the CDR3 DNA reads TGCAGCGTGGGGACAGGGGGCTCCTACAATGAGCAGTTCTTC. This sequence encodes CSVGTGGSYNEQFF.

The rearrangement links TRBV23-1 to TRBJ2-1, with 8 positions matching TRBD1. TRBV23-1 is classed as an ORF, of uncertain function. Unmatched junction bases numbered 13, after V lost 2 bases and J lost 4 bases. The CDR3 consists of 18 residues. CDR3 coding DNA: TGCGCCAGCAGTCAAGACTCATCAGGGGGCGCGGGTTACAATGAGCAGTTCTTC. Amino acid sequence: CASSQDSSGGAGYNEQFF.

This clone was picked up a small number of times. V and J are TRBV2 and TRBJ2-7, with D perhaps matching TRBD2 (5 bases). The V end lost 9 bases, the J end lost 5 bases, and 14 bases lay between the germline ends. The CDR3 has 12 amino acids. Per the germline V gene, CDR1 is SNHLY and CDR2 is FYNNEI. The CDR3 bases are TGTGCCAGATCGATCGGGGTTAACGAGCAGTACTTC. Protein product: CARSIGVNEQYF.

This clone was detected only a few times. V usage is TRBV29-1 and J usage is TRBJ1-5; 7 bases agree with TRBD1. The germline V gene has CDR1 SQVTM and CDR2 ANQGSEA. V was pared by 5 bases and J by 5 bases, with 6 bases of the junction left unmatched. This CDR3 spans 13 amino acids. The CDR3 DNA is TGCAGCGTTCGGGACAGCGGCTATCAGCCCCAGCATTTT. This translates into CSVRDSGYQPQHF.

This rearrangement joins TRBV14 to TRBJ1-2, with D perhaps matching TRBD1 (5 bases). Germline CDR1 is SGHDN and CDR2 is FVKESK. V was shortened by 1 base and J by 2 bases, with 8 bases between the two germline ends. The CDR3 length is 14 residues. The CDR3 DNA follows: TGTGCCAGCAGCCAAGCGAACAGGAACTATGGCTACACCTTC. This encodes CASSQANRNYGYTF. The whole variable domain, filled in from reference TRBV14 and TRBJ1-2, reads EAGVTQFPSHSVIEKGQTVTLRCDPISGHDNLYWYRRVMGKEIKFLLHFVKESKQDESGMPNNRFLAERTGGTYSTLKVQPAELEDSGVYFCASSQANRNYGYTFGSGTRLTVV.

This clone was detected only a few times. V usage is TRBV6-5 and J usage is TRBJ2-2; the D gene is possibly TRBD1 (5 bases). Trimming left V 2 bases short and J 5 bases short, with 15 bases between. CDR1 MNHEY and CDR2 SVGAGI come from the germline V gene. The CDR3 consists of 16 residues. This CDR3 is CASSYGATRRTGELFF. CDR3 nucleotides: TGTGCCAGCAGTTACGGGGCCACCCGGCGGACCGGGGAGCTGTTTTTT.

The chain joins TRBV14 to TRBJ2-3, with 9 bases lining up with TRBD2. This CDR3 contains 13 residues. The V and J ends lost 9 bases and 4 bases, in that order; junction bases with no gene match: 5. Germline values: CDR1 SGHDN, CDR2 FVKESK. CDR3 amino acids: CASRPSGADTQYF. The CDR3 coding sequence is TGTGCCAGTAGACCTAGCGGGGCAGATACGCAGTATTTT.

This clone came up a few times. The CDR3: CAWSRGGSNQPQHF. For the CDR3, the DNA is TGTGCCTGGAGCAGGGGAGGGAGCAATCAGCCCCAGCATTTT. This chain uses TRBV30 with TRBJ1-5; D may be TRBD1 (6 bases). CDR3 length: 14 amino acids. V gave up 3 bases and J gave up 1 base, with 10 bases separating them. Germline CDR1 reads GTSNPN; CDR2 reads SVGIG (reference sequence).

J is TRBJ1-5 and V is TRBV4-1; TRBD1 is a possible D gene (5 bases). Germline loops: CDR1 MGHRA, CDR2 YSYEKL. Trimming left V 3 bases short and J 1 base short, with 10 bases between. The CDR3 has 15 amino acids. CDR3 DNA sequence: TGCGCCAGCAGCCAGAAGGGGCCCAGCAATCAGCCCCAGCATTTT. This codes for CASSQKGPSNQPQHF.

This clone has only a few counts. The rearrangement links TRBV19 to TRBJ2-7, with 13 bases that match TRBD2. CDR1 is LNHDA and CDR2 is SQIVND in the germline V gene (reference sequence). With V trimmed by 6 bases and J by 2 bases, 1 base remained unmatched. The CDR3 covers 14 residues. The CDR3 sequence: CASRGLAGPYEQYF. The CDR3 DNA is TGTGCCAGTAGGGGACTAGCGGGACCCTACGAGCAGTACTTC. The full variable domain, completed using reference TRBV19 and TRBJ2-7, is DGGITQSPKYLFRKEGQNVTLSCEQNLNHDAMYWYRQDPGQGLRLIYYSQIVNDFQKGDIAEGYSVSREKKESFPLTVTSAQKNPTAFYLCASRGLAGPYEQYFGPGTRLTVT.

The chain joins TRBV28 to TRBJ2-5; 10 bases agree with TRBD2. Germline CDR1 is MDHEN and CDR2 is SYDVKM. The CDR3 contains 16 residues. The V segment lost 2 bases and the J segment 5 bases; nucleotides outside the gene matches: 8. CDR3 residues: CASSLGIAGGGETQYF. CDR3 DNA sequence: TGTGCCAGCAGTTTAGGGATAGCGGGAGGAGGGGAGACCCAGTACTTC. The variable domain in full, with the rest retrieved from reference TRBV28 and TRBJ2-5, is DVKVTQSSRYLVKRTGEKVFLECVQDMDHENMFWYRQDPGLGLRLIYFSYDVKMKEKGDIPEGYSVSREKKERFSLILESASTNQTSMYLCASSLGIAGGGETQYFGPGTRLLVL.

The chain combines TRBV6-1 with TRBJ1-1; 7 nucleotides line up with TRBD1. Looked up from germline, CDR1 is MNHNS and CDR2 is SASEGT. The CDR3 totals 13 residues. The V and J ends lost 5 bases and 7 bases, in that order; junction bases with no gene match: 7. CDR3 amino acids: CASSFGQGVEAFF. The CDR3 DNA sequence: TGTGCCAGCAGTTTCGGCCAGGGGGTTGAAGCTTTCTTT.

The V call is TRBV14, the J call TRBJ2-7, with D perhaps TRBD1 (5 bases). The CDR3 extends over 15 amino acids. The V end lost 4 bases, the J end lost 3 bases, and 16 bases lay between the germline ends. Per germline, CDR1 SGHDN and CDR2 FVKESK. The chain's CDR3 is CASSPGHSFGYEQYF. In DNA, the CDR3 is TGTGCCAGCAGCCCTGGACATTCTTTTGGCTACGAGCAGTACTTC.

The chain employs TRBV28 and TRBJ2-3; D might be TRBD1 (5 bases). Trimming shortened V by 7 bases and J by 1 base, and 12 bases separated the two germline ends. Germline V gene lookup returns CDR1 MDHEN and CDR2 SYDVKM. The CDR3 is made up of 14 amino acids. The CDR3 DNA reads TGTGCCAGCATCCTGGGGCAGGGCACAGATACGCAGTATTTT. This translates into CASILGQGTDTQYF.

The chain couples TRBV2 to TRBJ1-1; D is undetermined. The ends were cut back, 3 bases at V and 0 bases at J, with 8 bases in the middle. This CDR3 has 14 amino acids. CDR1 and CDR2 from the germline V gene are SNHLY and FYNNEI. The CDR3 loop is CASSEETVNTEAFF. The CDR3 DNA follows: TGTGCCAGCAGTGAGGAGACGGTGAACACTGAAGCTTTCTTT.

This clone has more than one count but fewer than ten. The rearrangement uses TRBV28 and TRBJ2-1, with TRBD2 matching 7 bases. The J segment lost 6 bases and the V segment lost 5 bases, leaving 10 bases of the junction unmatched. Germline V gene data show CDR1 as MDHEN and CDR2 as SYDVKM. The length of the CDR3 is 15 residues. As DNA, the CDR3 is TGTGCCAGCAGTCCCCCCGGACTAGTGGGCAATGAGCAGTTCTTC. Translation: CASSPPGLVGNEQFF.

This clone was picked up a small number of times. The chain has TRBV7-2 and TRBJ2-5; 10 bases fit TRBD1. CDR3 length equals 15 residues. CDR1 is SGHTA, CDR2 FQGNSA, per germline. V was pared by 6 bases and J by 7 bases, with 11 bases of the junction left unmatched. The DNA for the CDR3 is TGTGCCAGCAGTTACCGACAGGGGGCAGGTGGGACCCAGTACTTC. It encodes CASSYRQGAGGTQYF. The full variable domain, in which reference TRBV7-2 and TRBJ2-5 provide the parts outside the CDR3, is GAGVSQSPSNKVTEKGKDVELRCDPISGHTALYWYRQSLGQGLEFLIYFQGNSAPDKSGLPSDRFSAERTGGSVSTLTIQRTQQEDSAVYLCASSYRQGAGGTQYFGPGTRLLVL.

This clone was seen only a few times. The chain uses TRBV5-1 and TRBJ1-1; D not certain. The CDR3 has 12 residues. Trimming pared 5 bases from V and 2 bases from J, leaving 7 bases between. The germline gives CDR1 SGHRS, CDR2 YFSETQ. The CDR3 here is CASSEGNTEAFF. The CDR3 region has the DNA TGCGCCAGCAGTGAGGGAAACACTGAAGCTTTCTTT.

The chain is built from TRBV28 and TRBJ1-2, with D maybe TRBD1 (5 bases). The V gene lost 2 bases and the J gene lost 7 bases, with 20 bases spanning the gap. The germline V gene has CDR1 MDHEN and CDR2 SYDVKM. This CDR3 is built from 16 residues. The chain's CDR3 is CASSLSLGPLRGGYTF. The CDR3 nucleotides are TGTGCCAGCAGTTTAAGTCTGGGGCCTCTTCGTGGTGGCTACACCTTC.

This clone was detected a few times. The gene calls are TRBV25-1 and TRBJ2-1, with D maybe TRBD1 (5 bases). CDR3 length equals 13 residues. Looked up from germline, CDR1 is MGHDK and CDR2 is SYGVNS. Trimming pared 6 bases from V and 12 bases from J, leaving 18 bases between. This CDR3 reads CASSPRVDAWQFF. In DNA form, the CDR3 reads TGTGCCAGCAGCCCCAGGGTAGACGCTTGGCAGTTCTTC. The full variable domain, completed using reference TRBV25-1 and TRBJ2-1, is EADIYQTPRYLVIGTGKKITLECSQTMGHDKMYWYQQDPGMELHLIHYSYGVNSTEKGDLSSESTVSRIRTEHFPLTLESARPSHTSQYLCASSPRVDAWQFFGPGTRLTVL.

The V call is TRBV10-3, the J call TRBJ1-1, with D possibly being TRBD1 (5 bases). This CDR3 has 14 residues. V lost 6 bases and J 3 bases, leaving 14 bases between the germline ends. Germline V gives CDR1 ENHRY, CDR2 SYGVKD. Written as DNA, the CDR3 is TGTGCCATCAGCGTGCAGGGCGGAGACACTGAAGCTTTCTTT. Its translation is CAISVQGGDTEAFF.

The chain links TRBV7-8 to TRBJ2-1, with TRBD2 identical over 10 bases. This CDR3 has 15 residues. The J segment lost 4 bases and the V segment lost 8 bases, leaving 8 bases of the junction unmatched. CDR1 and CDR2 from the germline V gene are SGHVS and FQNEAQ. CDR3 in amino acids: CASSLGLANYNEQFF. CDR3 nucleotide sequence: TGTGCCAGCTCTTTGGGACTAGCGAATTACAATGAGCAGTTCTTC.

The chain has TRBV9 and TRBJ2-7; the match to TRBD2 covers 9 bases. Germline V gene sequence: CDR1 SGDLS, CDR2 YYNGEE. This CDR3 region has 15 residues. Losses at the gene ends were 0 bases for V and 4 bases for J; bases not matched to a gene: 5. DNA for the CDR3: TGTGCCAGCAGCGTAGGTTCTAGCGGGGTTTACGAGCAGTACTTC. Encoded protein: CASSVGSSGVYEQYF.

This clone turned up a few times. The sample has other DNA sequences that encode this CDR3 too. This chain connects TRBV30 to TRBJ1-5; weak D call: TRBD1 (6 bases). The CDR3 loop spans 13 amino acids. CDR1 is GTSNPN, CDR2 SVGIG, per germline (reference sequence). V was shortened by 2 bases and J by 5 bases, with 10 bases between the two germline ends. The CDR3 region has the DNA TGTGCCTGGAGTCCCAGGGGAGATCAGCCCCAGCATTTT. Translated, it gives CAWSPRGDQPQHF.

The chain has TRBV18 and TRBJ1-5; no clear D. Germline CDR1 KGHSH, CDR2 LQKENI. The V end was cut by 5 bases, the J end by 0 bases, with 11 bases between. The CDR3 covers 15 residues. CDR3 region: CASSEREDSNQPQHF. CDR3 bases: TGTGCCAGCTCAGAAAGAGAGGATAGCAATCAGCCCCAGCATTTT. Complete variable domain (other parts from reference TRBV18 and TRBJ1-5): NAGVMQNPRHLVRRRGQEARLRCSPMKGHSHVYWYRQLPEEGLKFMVYLQKENIIDESGMPKERFSAEFPKEGPSILRIQQVVRGDSAAYFCASSEREDSNQPQHFGDGTRLSIL.

The J gene is TRBJ2-7, the V gene TRBV4-1, with no clear D. The CDR3 spans 13 residues. Germline V gives CDR1 MGHRA, CDR2 YSYEKL. Between the trimmed V and J ends, which lost 4 bases and 2 bases, there was a span of 9 bases. The CDR3, as DNA: TGCGCCAGCAGCCGTCCGGGTACCTACGAGCAGTACTTC. Translated: CASSRPGTYEQYF.